Each of the 12 T cell receptor beta chains below was sequenced from the same sample in a study of beta chain features in type 1 diabetes. All of the isolated RNA was reverse transcribed, so expressed TCRB transcripts were sequenced. The repertoire was sequenced with immunoSEQ multiplex PCR; TCRdb's copy has only in-frame clones and lacks some. The sample includes roughly 140,000 clones, around 10% of them seen just once. The sequenced material came from central memory CD4+ T cells from blood. Receptor source: a young man in good health.

This rearrangement joins TRBV10-3 to TRBJ1-1, with TRBD1 as a possible D gene (5 bases). The germline V and J ends were trimmed by 4 bases and 4 bases, with 10 bases remaining between them. Germline V CDR1 and CDR2: ENHRY, SYGVKD. The CDR3 spans 13 residues. For the CDR3, the DNA is TGTGCCATCAGTGGGGCAGGGAGCACTGAAGCTTTCTTT. As protein: CAISGAGSTEAFF.

This clone was picked up a small number of times. V usage is TRBV19 and J usage is TRBJ2-5; D is unresolved. Germline CDR1 is LNHDA and CDR2 is SQIVND (reference sequence). With 4 bases removed from V and 5 bases from J, the gap between germline ends came to 5 bases. This CDR3 comprises 11 residues. CDR3 loop: CASSKGETQYF. DNA for the CDR3: TGTGCCAGTAGTAAAGGGGAGACCCAGTACTTC.

The sample holds a few counts of this clone. The CDR3 nucleotides read TGTGCCACCGAAAAGGGGGGCGGGGAGACCCAGTACTTC. Translation: CATEKGGGETQYF. The chain has TRBV10-3 and TRBJ2-5, with D perhaps given as TRBD1 or TRBD2 (6 bases each). The length of the CDR3 is 13 residues. The germline CDR1 and CDR2 sequences are ENHRY and SYGVKD. V was clipped by 10 bases and J by 5 bases, with 17 bases between them.

This clone was found a few times. The chain carries TRBV7-6 and TRBJ2-3; 11 bases line up with TRBD2. Germline V gene lookup returns CDR1 SGHVS and CDR2 FNYEAQ. V lost 5 bases, J lost 5 bases, and 15 bases stayed unmatched. This CDR3 contains 18 residues. The CDR3 reads CASSQSLLAGGPEDTQYF. CDR3 nucleotide sequence: TGTGCCAGCAGCCAGTCGCTCTTAGCGGGGGGGCCCGAAGATACGCAGTATTTT.

V and J are TRBV9 and TRBJ2-1; D ambiguous. This CDR3 has 17 residues. V was pared by 0 bases and J by 0 bases, with 13 bases between. Germline-derived CDR1 and CDR2 are SGDLS and YYNGEE. The CDR3 nucleotides read TGTGCCAGCAGCGTAGCTGGGTCGCTGAACTCCTACAATGAGCAGTTCTTC. Translation gives CASSVAGSLNSYNEQFF.

The table lists this clone with a few counts. The CDR3 spells CASSLGLSTGELFF. The CDR3 coding sequence is TGTGCCAGCAGTCTGGGACTAAGTACCGGGGAGCTGTTTTTT. The rearrangement joins TRBV7-9 to TRBJ2-2; 7 nucleotides line up with TRBD2. Germline V gene lookup returns CDR1 SEHNR and CDR2 FQNEAQ (reference sequence). The CDR3 length is 14 residues. V lost 6 bases and J lost 5; bases outside the gene matches: 6.

In its sample, this clone was seen a few times. V and J are TRBV7-2 and TRBJ2-5; 7 nucleotides align to TRBD2. The CDR3 length is 13 residues. Germline values: CDR1 SGHTA, CDR2 FQGNSA. V lost 4 bases and J lost 5; bases outside the gene matches: 4. CDR3: CASSSGEGETQYF. The CDR3 nucleotides are TGTGCCAGCAGCTCGGGGGAGGGGGAGACCCAGTACTTC. The complete variable domain, with remaining parts taken from reference TRBV7-2 and TRBJ2-5, reads GAGVSQSPSNKVTEKGKDVELRCDPISGHTALYWYRQSLGQGLEFLIYFQGNSAPDKSGLPSDRFSAERTGGSVSTLTIQRTQQEDSAVYLCASSSGEGETQYFGPGTRLLVL.

This clone showed up just a few times. The chain links TRBV5-6 to TRBJ1-1; no reliable D call. The germline CDR1 and CDR2 sequences are SGHDT and YYEEEE. V dropped 1 base and J dropped 4 bases, with 2 bases sitting between them. This CDR3 is 11 amino acids long. The CDR3, as DNA: TGTGCCAGCAGCTTGCGCACTGAAGCTTTCTTT. Translated, it gives CASSLRTEAFF.

The J gene is TRBJ1-5, the V gene TRBV9; no definite D call. The V gene lost 0 bases and the J gene lost 7 bases, with 8 bases spanning the gap. In germline, CDR1 is SGDLS, CDR2 YYNGEE. The CDR3 extends over 13 amino acids. The CDR3 DNA is TGTGCCAGCAGCGTAGATTGGGAGCAGCCCCAGCATTTT. Translated: CASSVDWEQPQHF.

The chain links TRBV4-3 to TRBJ1-5; D ambiguous. The V end was cut by 4 bases, the J end by 4 bases, with 11 bases between. Germline V gives CDR1 LGHNA, CDR2 YSLEER. CDR3 length: 14 residues. This CDR3 reads CASSRQASNQPQHF. The CDR3 bases are TGCGCCAGCAGCCGCCAGGCTTCAAATCAGCCCCAGCATTTT.

The chain recombines TRBV7-2 with TRBJ2-3, with 10 bases that match TRBD2. The CDR3 extends over 16 amino acids. Germline V gives CDR1 SGHTA, CDR2 FQGNSA. Trimming at V came to 4 bases and at J to 3 bases, leaving 7 bases not matched to a gene. CDR3 sequence: CASSSLAGVGTDTQYF. The CDR3 region has the DNA TGTGCCAGCAGCTCCCTAGCGGGGGTGGGAACAGATACGCAGTATTTT.

The CDR3 sequence is CAWRLQGIGGELFF. The CDR3 bases are TGTGCCTGGAGACTACAGGGGATTGGCGGGGAGCTGTTTTTT. The rearrangement uses TRBV30 and TRBJ2-2, with TRBD1 matching over 7 bases. Unmatched junction bases numbered 8, after V lost 3 bases and J lost 7 bases. The CDR3 is made up of 14 amino acids. Per germline, CDR1 GTSNPN and CDR2 SVGIG (reference sequence).